This passage covers 28 T cell receptor beta chains from one sample sequenced in a study of T cell clonotyping in hematopoietic cell transplantation (dated by TCRdb to the early 2020s). Libraries came from the immunoSEQ multiplex PCR assay. Here the immuneACCESS table is served through TCRdb, limited to in-frame sequences with V and J called. Missing clones are a known gap in these copies; in checked studies unresolved V genes cover under half, and the rest lacks a known reason. A total of approximately 80,000 clones appear in this sample, 90% to 96% of them only once. The top ten constitute roughly 1.7% of the sample. The time point label for this specimen denotes: recipient sample about 28 days before transplant, after cytoreduction. The sample in question was peripheral blood mononuclear cells, obtained before stem cell transplant. Receptors were obtained from a woman between 50 and 59 years old with acute myeloid leukemia. Some clones in this sample may be carry-over from other donors' samples.

The V gene is TRBV2, the J gene TRBJ1-1; 7 positions agree with TRBD1. This CDR3 has 15 amino acids. The V and J ends lost 2 bases and 1 base, in that order; junction bases with no gene match: 4. Germline lookup yields CDR1 SNHLY and CDR2 FYNNEI. The chain's CDR3 is CASSERGQTNTEAFF. DNA for the CDR3: TGTGCCAGCAGTGAAAGGGGGCAGACGAACACTGAAGCTTTCTTT.

The V and J genes are TRBV27 and TRBJ1-2; tentative D call: TRBD1 (5 bases). The CDR3 runs to 14 residues. Germline CDR1 is MNHEY and CDR2 is SMNVEV (reference sequence). V dropped 7 bases and J dropped 2 bases, with 14 bases sitting between them. The DNA for the CDR3 is TGTGCCAGCAAAGTATGGGGGACCAACTATGGCTACACCTTC. Protein sequence: CASKVWGTNYGYTF.

The chain carries TRBV19 and TRBJ1-1; D uncertain. The V and J ends lost 7 bases and 11 bases respectively, with 17 bases between them. CDR3 length: 12 amino acids. The germline CDR1 and CDR2 sequences are LNHDA and SQIVND (reference sequence). Here the CDR3 DNA reads TGTGCCAGTACCGCGGAAGTTCCGGGGGCTTTCTTT. Translation: CASTAEVPGAFF.

The CDR3, as DNA: TGTGCCAGCAGCATGGGACCGTCGAGGGGAAAACTGTTTTTT. Translation gives CASSMGPSRGKLFF. The rearrangement uses TRBV7-2 and TRBJ1-4, with D tentatively TRBD1 (5 bases). The germline V and J ends were trimmed by 5 bases and 10 bases, with 17 bases remaining between them. Germline loops: CDR1 SGHTA, CDR2 FQGNSA. The length of the CDR3 is 14 residues.

The chain employs TRBV19 and TRBJ2-3, with D possibly matching TRBD2 (7 bases). V lost 3 bases and J lost 1, with 17 bases in between. The CDR3 sequence is 17 residues long. CDR1 and CDR2 from the germline V gene are LNHDA and SQIVND (reference sequence). The CDR3 region has the DNA TGTGCCAGTAGTATCCCCCCGGGCGGGGGCGGCACAGATACGCAGTATTTT. Encoded protein: CASSIPPGGGGTDTQYF.

The V and J genes are TRBV30 and TRBJ1-5; D possibly corresponds to TRBD1 (5 bases). Trimming pared 0 bases from V and 0 bases from J, leaving 12 bases between. This CDR3 spans 16 amino acids. Germline CDR1 reads GTSNPN; CDR2 reads SVGIG (reference sequence). The CDR3 DNA follows: TGTGCCTGGAGTGTACCCGGGACGGTTAGCAATCAGCCCCAGCATTTT. This gives the protein CAWSVPGTVSNQPQHF.

This sequence joins TRBV30 and TRBJ2-3; 8 bases line up with TRBD1. CDR1 and CDR2 from the germline V gene are GTSNPN and SVGIG (reference sequence). This CDR3 contains 16 residues. Trimming took 2 bases from V and 7 from J; bases not matched to a gene: 14. CDR3 residues: CAWSPLRGQRGYTQYF. For the CDR3, the DNA is TGTGCCTGGAGTCCCCTCAGGGGGCAAAGGGGGTATACGCAGTATTTT.

The rearrangement links TRBV29-1 to TRBJ1-2; 9 nucleotides agree with TRBD1. Looked up from germline, CDR1 is SQVTM and CDR2 is ANQGSEA. This CDR3 region has 12 residues. With 4 bases clipped from V and 8 bases from J, the junction kept 5 bases outside the gene matches. Here the CDR3 reads CSVAGTGNGYTF. In DNA, the CDR3 is TGCAGCGTTGCCGGGACAGGGAACGGCTACACCTTC.

The CDR3 bases are TGTGCCAGCCTGCGGGGAGGGGGCGGGAGCTCCTACAATGAGCAGTTCTTC. Its protein product is CASLRGGGGSSYNEQFF. The genes are TRBV5-5 and TRBJ2-1, with D perhaps TRBD1 or TRBD2 (7 bases each). Germline-derived CDR1 and CDR2 are SGHKS and YYEKEE (reference sequence). The CDR3 sequence is 17 residues long. The V end lost 7 bases, the J end lost 0 bases, and 20 bases lay between the germline ends.

The rearrangement links TRBV19 to TRBJ1-5; D not certain. This CDR3 is built from 11 residues. The V end lost 2 bases, the J end lost 11 bases, and 7 bases lay between the germline ends. Germline CDR1 reads LNHDA; CDR2 reads SQIVND (reference sequence). The CDR3 DNA sequence: TGTGCCAGTAGTATACCCGGGGCCCAGCATTTT. This gives the protein CASSIPGAQHF.

The CDR3: CASRTQGDEKLFF. In nucleotides, the CDR3 is TGCGCCAGCAGAACACAGGGAGACGAAAAACTGTTTTTT. The chain uses TRBV5-1 and TRBJ1-4; D perhaps matches TRBD1 (6 bases). The CDR3 runs 13 residues. Trimming removed 5 bases from V and 8 bases from J, with 13 bases in between. The germline gives CDR1 SGHRS, CDR2 YFSETQ.

The genes are TRBV5-5 and TRBJ1-2; D unresolved. This CDR3 comprises 15 residues. Looked up from germline, CDR1 is SGHKS and CDR2 is YYEKEE (reference sequence). V lost 0 bases, J lost 1 base, and 10 bases lay in between. The CDR3 region has the DNA TGTGCCAGCAGCTTGGGCCCAGGCAGTAACTATGGCTACACCTTC. It translates to CASSLGPGSNYGYTF.

The gene calls are TRBV11-2 and TRBJ1-6; tentatively, D is TRBD1 (5 bases). The CDR3 has 15 amino acids. CDR1 is SGHAT, CDR2 FQNNGV, per germline. V lost 0 bases to trimming and J lost 9 bases, with 12 bases between them. Here the CDR3 DNA reads TGTGCCAGCAGCTTAGATCGGCAGGGAACTTCACCCCTCCACTTT. This gives the protein CASSLDRQGTSPLHF.

This clone was seen a handful of times. The rearrangement uses TRBV7-9 and TRBJ2-7; D perhaps matches TRBD1 (5 bases). The germline V gene encodes CDR1 SEHNR and CDR2 FQNEAQ (reference sequence). CDR3 length: 14 amino acids. The V gene lost 4 bases and the J gene lost 1 base, with 11 bases spanning the gap. CDR3 amino acids: CASSSHQGSYEQYF. CDR3 DNA sequence: TGTGCCAGCAGCTCCCACCAGGGTTCCTACGAGCAGTACTTC.

The CDR3 loop reads CASSLGTYNEQFF. CDR3 coding DNA: TGCGCCAGCAGCTTGGGGACCTACAATGAGCAGTTCTTC. J is TRBJ2-1 and V is TRBV5-1; no definite D call. This CDR3 comprises 13 residues. Germline V gene sequence: CDR1 SGHRS, CDR2 YFSETQ. V lost 0 bases and J lost 2, with 3 bases in between.

V gene TRBV19 combines with J gene TRBJ2-2; no reliable D call. The CDR3 contains 14 residues. Germline CDR1 LNHDA, CDR2 SQIVND (reference sequence). With 6 bases removed from V and 2 bases from J, the gap between germline ends came to 10 bases. This CDR3 reads CASRSQPNTGELFF. The CDR3 region has the DNA TGTGCCAGTAGATCCCAACCCAACACCGGGGAGCTGTTTTTT.

The V call is TRBV9, the J call TRBJ1-3, with D perhaps matching TRBD1 (5 bases). Germline V lookup: CDR1 SGDLS, CDR2 YYNGEE. V shed 5 bases and J shed 2 bases, with 8 bases lying between them. The CDR3 sequence is 13 residues long. CDR3 in DNA: TGTGCCAGCAGAGAAGGGGCTGGAAACACCATATATTTT. Its protein product is CASREGAGNTIYF.

The rearrangement uses TRBV19 and TRBJ1-2, with a tentative D call TRBD1 (5 bases). The CDR3 spans 14 residues. CDR1 and CDR2 from the germline V gene are LNHDA and SQIVND (reference sequence). Deletions cut 3 bases from V and 8 bases from J, with 16 bases between. CDR3: CASSIPGSGGGYTF. CDR3 coding DNA: TGTGCCAGTAGTATCCCCGGCAGCGGGGGGGGCTACACCTTC. Based on the CDR3 plus reference TRBV19 and TRBJ1-2, the full variable domain is DGGITQSPKYLFRKEGQNVTLSCEQNLNHDAMYWYRQDPGQGLRLIYYSQIVNDFQKGDIAEGYSVSREKKESFPLTVTSAQKNPTAFYLCASSIPGSGGGYTFGSGTRLTVV.

The chain recombines TRBV19 with TRBJ1-2; D remains unclear. The CDR3 contains 15 residues. Germline V gene sequence: CDR1 LNHDA, CDR2 SQIVND (reference sequence). V was shortened by 5 bases and J by 1 base, with 14 bases between the two germline ends. This CDR3 reads CASSEPGRFNYGYTF. As DNA, the CDR3 is TGTGCCAGTAGTGAACCCGGACGGTTTAACTATGGCTACACCTTC.

This clone was seen more than once but under ten times. The chain combines TRBV2 with TRBJ2-5, with D perhaps TRBD1 (5 bases). Trimming pared 8 bases from V and 2 bases from J, leaving 24 bases between. Germline V gives CDR1 SNHLY, CDR2 FYNNEI. CDR3 length: 17 amino acids. CDR3 nucleotide sequence: TGTGCCAGCGGCTCTAGGGGAATGGACCTTCTTCAAGAGACCCAGTACTTC. Its translation is CASGSRGMDLLQETQYF.

The chain links TRBV6-5 to TRBJ1-1; D might be TRBD1 (5 bases). The CDR3 consists of 13 residues. V was clipped by 6 bases and J by 9 bases, with 17 bases between them. The germline gives CDR1 MNHEY, CDR2 SVGAGI. The CDR3 sequence: CASRTTSGLKAFF. CDR3 DNA sequence: TGTGCCAGCAGAACAACATCGGGGCTGAAAGCTTTCTTT.

The chain recombines TRBV5-1 with TRBJ2-2, with 8 bases that match TRBD2. The CDR3 has 14 residues. Germline V gene sequence: CDR1 SGHRS, CDR2 YFSETQ. With V trimmed by 4 bases and J by 4 bases, 3 bases remained unmatched. For the CDR3, the DNA is TGCGCCAGCAGCCGGGAGGGGGTCACCGGGGAGCTGTTTTTT. It encodes CASSREGVTGELFF.

This clone was recorded once. The rearrangement uses TRBV5-1 and TRBJ2-7; the D is unclear. The CDR3 loop spans 13 amino acids. Germline loops: CDR1 SGHRS, CDR2 YFSETQ. V lost 0 bases and J lost 2, with 6 bases in between. The CDR3 sequence is CASSLGIPYEQYF. Here the CDR3 DNA reads TGCGCCAGCAGCTTGGGGATACCCTACGAGCAGTACTTC.

The chain carries TRBV7-9 and TRBJ1-2; TRBD1 aligns across 8 bases. The V gene's germline CDR1 is SEHNR and CDR2 FQNEAQ (reference sequence). The V segment lost 1 base and the J segment 3 bases; nucleotides outside the gene matches: 7. This CDR3 is built from 16 residues. As DNA, the CDR3 is TGTGCCAGCAGCTTAGGGGGACAGGCCGTTTACTATGGCTACACCTTC. Protein: CASSLGGQAVYYGYTF.

This chain links TRBV30 with TRBJ2-2; a possible D gene is TRBD1 (6 bases). The CDR3 loop spans 14 amino acids. Germline CDR1 and CDR2: GTSNPN and SVGIG (reference sequence). With 5 bases removed from V and 1 base from J, the gap between germline ends came to 11 bases. The CDR3 coding sequence is TGTGCCTGGGTGAGGGGGAGGAACACCGGGGAGCTGTTTTTT. It is translated as CAWVRGRNTGELFF. The full variable domain, in which reference TRBV30 and TRBJ2-2 provide the parts outside the CDR3, is SQTIHQWPATLVQPVGSPLSLECTVEGTSNPNLYWYRQAAGRGLQLLFYSVGIGQISSEVPQNLSASRPQDRQFILSSKKLLLSDSGFYLCAWVRGRNTGELFFGEGSRLTVL.

The J gene is TRBJ2-7, the V gene TRBV27; 10 bases align to TRBD2. Germline CDR1 is MNHEY and CDR2 is SMNVEV (reference sequence). J gave up 2 bases and V 5 bases, and 12 bases lay outside the gene matches. The CDR3 sequence is 17 residues long. The CDR3 region is CASSPVGVAGGPYEQYF. The CDR3, as DNA: TGTGCCAGCAGTCCCGTTGGGGTAGCGGGAGGTCCCTACGAGCAGTACTTC.

The chain's CDR3 is CAWRKIGPLGYGYTF. CDR3 DNA sequence: TGTGCCTGGAGAAAAATCGGGCCCCTAGGCTATGGCTACACCTTC. The J gene is TRBJ1-2, the V gene TRBV30, with D uncertain. Deletions cut 3 bases from V and 4 bases from J, with 18 bases between. Germline V lookup: CDR1 GTSNPN, CDR2 SVGIG (reference sequence). The CDR3 has 15 amino acids.

The gene calls are TRBV19 and TRBJ2-4, with a weak D call TRBD2 (6 bases). This CDR3 is 14 amino acids long. V lost 2 bases and J lost 8, with 13 bases in between. Per the germline V gene, CDR1 is LNHDA and CDR2 is SQIVND (reference sequence). Here the CDR3 reads CASSIRRGRDIQYF. CDR3 nucleotides: TGTGCCAGTAGTATAAGGCGGGGTCGGGACATTCAGTACTTC.